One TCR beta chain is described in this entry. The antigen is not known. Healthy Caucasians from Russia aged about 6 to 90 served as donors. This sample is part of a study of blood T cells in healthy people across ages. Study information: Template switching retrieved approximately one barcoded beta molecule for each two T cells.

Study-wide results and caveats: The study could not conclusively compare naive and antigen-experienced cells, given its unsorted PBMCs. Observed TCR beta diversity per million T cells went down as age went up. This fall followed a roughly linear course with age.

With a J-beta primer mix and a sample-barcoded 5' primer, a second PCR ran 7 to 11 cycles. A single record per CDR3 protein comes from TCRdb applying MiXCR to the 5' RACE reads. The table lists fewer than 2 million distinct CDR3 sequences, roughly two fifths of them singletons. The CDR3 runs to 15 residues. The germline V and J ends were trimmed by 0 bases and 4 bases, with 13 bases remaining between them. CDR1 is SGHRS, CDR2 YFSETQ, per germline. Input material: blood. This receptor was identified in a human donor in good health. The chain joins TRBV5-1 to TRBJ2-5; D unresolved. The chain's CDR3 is CASSLVLETRETQYF. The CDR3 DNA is TGCGCCAGCAGCTTGGTCTTGGAGACCCGAGAGACCCAGTACTTC. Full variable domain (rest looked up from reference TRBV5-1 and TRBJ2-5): KAGVTQTPRYLIKTRGQQVTLSCSPISGHRSVSWYQQTPGQGLQFLFEYFSETQRNKGNFPGRFSGRQFSNSRSEMNVSTLELGDSALYLCASSLVLETRETQYFGPGTRLLVL.